Shown below are 22 T cell receptor beta chains from a single sample sequenced in a study of CD8 T cells in Susac syndrome. The authors reverse transcribed about 0.5 to 1 ug RNA with random hexamers. MiXCR, run by TCRdb on the immunoSEQ multiplex PCR reads, gives a single entry per CDR3 protein. The profile shows a few hundred thousand distinct CDR3 sequences, 75% to 90% of them singletons. The source material was CD8+ T cells from PBMCs. These receptor sequences come from a human donor with multiple sclerosis.

The chain carries TRBV5-1 and TRBJ1-4, with TRBD1 identical over 7 bases. Germline values: CDR1 SGHRS, CDR2 YFSETQ. CDR3 length equals 13 residues. Unmatched junction bases numbered 5, after V lost 5 bases and J lost 7 bases. For the CDR3, the DNA is TGCGCCAGCAGGGGCACAGGGGCTGAAAAACTGTTTTTT. Translated: CASRGTGAEKLFF.

The chain recombines TRBV11-1 with TRBJ2-5, with D unclear. Germline assignment: CDR1 SGHAT and CDR2 FQDESV (reference sequence). V lost 5 bases, J lost 1 base, and 11 bases lay in between. The CDR3 is 14 residues long. The CDR3 here is CASSPLAAQETQYF. The CDR3 nucleotides read TGTGCCAGCAGCCCCTTGGCGGCCCAAGAGACCCAGTACTTC.

The chain employs TRBV3-1 and TRBJ2-1; D possibly corresponds to TRBD1 (6 bases). The CDR3 covers 13 residues. Germline V CDR1 and CDR2: LGHDT, YNNKEL (reference sequence). The V end lost 5 bases, the J end lost 8 bases, and 13 bases lay between the germline ends. The CDR3 nucleotides read TGTGCCAGCAGCGATACAGGGAGCGATGAGCAGTTCTTC. It specifies CASSDTGSDEQFF.

The V gene is TRBV19, the J gene TRBJ2-7; D is unclear. The CDR3 spans 14 residues. Germline CDR1 is LNHDA and CDR2 is SQIVND (reference sequence). V shed 7 bases and J shed 2 bases, with 15 bases lying between them. The CDR3 bases are TGTGCCAGTACATCAAGCCCAACTACCTACGAGCAGTACTTC. This gives the protein CASTSSPTTYEQYF. The variable domain in full, with the rest retrieved from reference TRBV19 and TRBJ2-7, is DGGITQSPKYLFRKEGQNVTLSCEQNLNHDAMYWYRQDPGQGLRLIYYSQIVNDFQKGDIAEGYSVSREKKESFPLTVTSAQKNPTAFYLCASTSSPTTYEQYFGPGTRLTVT.

This clonotype came up a few times. This sequence joins TRBV27 and TRBJ2-6; a possible D gene is TRBD1 (6 bases). CDR1 MNHEY and CDR2 SMNVEV come from the germline V gene (reference sequence). V was shortened by 5 bases and J by 4 bases, with 9 bases between the two germline ends. The CDR3 contains 14 residues. The CDR3 loop is CASSTGSGANVLTF. CDR3 in DNA: TGTGCCAGCAGTACAGGGTCGGGGGCCAACGTCCTGACTTTC.

The table lists this clonotype with a few counts. The V call is TRBV29-1, the J call TRBJ2-1; a weak D match, TRBD1 (6 bases). Germline V gene sequence: CDR1 SQVTM, CDR2 ANQGSEA. This CDR3 region has 13 residues. Trimming stripped 3 bases from V and 5 bases from J, with 11 bases between. The CDR3 DNA sequence: TGCAGCGTTGAGAGGACAGACCACAATGAGCAGTTCTTC. Its protein product is CSVERTDHNEQFF.

The chain links TRBV4-1 to TRBJ1-2, with a tentative D call TRBD1 (6 bases). This CDR3 spans 12 amino acids. The V end was cut by 3 bases, the J end by 10 bases, with 12 bases between. Germline assignment: CDR1 MGHRA and CDR2 YSYEKL. The CDR3 region has the DNA TGCGCCAGCAGCCATTCAGGGGTCGACTACACCTTC. Translating it yields CASSHSGVDYTF.

This clonotype was recorded only once. This rearrangement joins TRBV30 to TRBJ1-1; D call uncertain. The CDR3 is 13 amino acids. Germline lookup yields CDR1 GTSNPN and CDR2 SVGIG (reference sequence). Between the trimmed V and J ends, which lost 0 bases and 3 bases, there was a span of 8 bases. The CDR3: CAWSVEGDTEAFF. Written as DNA, the CDR3 is TGTGCCTGGAGTGTAGAAGGAGACACTGAAGCTTTCTTT.

This chain joins TRBV9 and TRBJ2-1, with D perhaps TRBD2 (6 bases). Per germline, CDR1 SGDLS and CDR2 YYNGEE. The length of the CDR3 is 19 residues. Trimming left V 3 bases short and J 0 bases short, with 22 bases between. CDR3 sequence: CASSEREGPVGSSYNEQFF. The CDR3 DNA is TGTGCCAGCAGCGAGAGAGAGGGCCCGGTCGGGAGCTCCTACAATGAGCAGTTCTTC.

The chain recombines TRBV15 with TRBJ2-7; 9 bases agree with TRBD1. J gave up 4 bases and V 2 bases, and 6 bases lay outside the gene matches. Germline loops: CDR1 LNHNV, CDR2 YYDKDF (reference sequence). CDR3 length equals 15 residues. CDR3 bases: TGTGCCACCAGCAGACCAAACAGGGGGCTTTACGAGCAGTACTTC. Encoded protein: CATSRPNRGLYEQYF.

This chain joins TRBV5-6 and TRBJ2-3; 8 nucleotides line up with TRBD2. This CDR3 contains 15 residues. Trimming cost V 2 bases and J 5 bases; bases outside gene matches: 7. Per the germline V gene, CDR1 is SGHDT and CDR2 is YYEEEE. The CDR3 loop is CASSFRREAEDTQYF. The CDR3 DNA is TGTGCCAGCAGCTTTAGGCGGGAGGCGGAAGATACGCAGTATTTT. Full variable domain (remainder filled in from reference TRBV5-6 and TRBJ2-3): DAGVTQSPTHLIKTRGQQVTLRCSPKSGHDTVSWYQQALGQGPQFIFQYYEEEERQRGNFPDRFSGHQFPNYSSELNVNALLLGDSALYLCASSFRREAEDTQYFGPGTRLTVL.

V and J are TRBV3-1 and TRBJ1-2; D uncertain. Germline V gives CDR1 LGHDT, CDR2 YNNKEL (reference sequence). The CDR3 spans 12 residues. V lost 0 bases and J lost 5, with 4 bases in between. The CDR3 coding sequence is TGTGCCAGCAGCCAAGATGGGTATGGCTACACCTTC. It yields the protein CASSQDGYGYTF.

In regard to this clonotype: Its ends do not fully match the called genes, so a read error is possible. The chain recombines TRBV18 with TRBJ2-7; D is unresolved. Germline loops: CDR1 KGHSH, CDR2 LQKENI. The CDR3 length is 16 residues. CDR3: CASSPPGDGVSYGQYF. CDR3 coding DNA: TGTGCCAGCTCACCACCGGGCGACGGAGTCTCCTACGGGCAGTACTTC.

This sequence joins TRBV11-2 and TRBJ1-6, with TRBD1 matching over 8 bases. The germline CDR1 and CDR2 sequences are SGHAT and FQNNGV. This CDR3 region has 14 residues. The junction had 6 bases not matched to a gene; V was cut back by 4 bases and J by 10 bases. The CDR3 sequence is CASSSMTGESPLHF. CDR3 bases: TGTGCCAGCAGCTCCATGACAGGGGAATCACCCCTCCACTTT.

In its sample, this clonotype was seen a few times. The V gene is TRBV6-5, the J gene TRBJ2-7; D gene uncertain. Trimming stripped 2 bases from V and 7 bases from J, with 12 bases between. The V gene's germline CDR1 is MNHEY and CDR2 SVGAGI. This CDR3 has 13 residues. The CDR3 here is CASSYLALGEQYF. The CDR3 DNA is TGTGCCAGCAGTTACCTTGCCTTGGGGGAGCAGTACTTC.

This rearrangement joins TRBV2 to TRBJ2-1; 9 bases map to TRBD1. This CDR3 contains 12 residues. Germline CDR1 reads SNHLY; CDR2 reads FYNNEI. The CDR3 is CAEGQGVNEQFF. CDR3 sequence (DNA): TGTGCGGAGGGACAGGGAGTCAATGAGCAGTTCTTC.

This rearrangement joins TRBV4-1 to TRBJ1-5; no firm D call. The V end was cut by 2 bases, the J end by 7 bases, with 15 bases between. The CDR3 runs 15 residues. Germline loops: CDR1 MGHRA, CDR2 YSYEKL. Written as DNA, the CDR3 is TGCGCCAGCAGCCAAACGGGAGGGTCGGGACAGCCCCAGCATTTT. The encoded protein is CASSQTGGSGQPQHF.

This chain uses TRBV7-8 with TRBJ2-4; D remains ambiguous. Germline values: CDR1 SGHVS, CDR2 FQNEAQ. Trimming took off 1 base at V and 0 bases at J, with 10 bases between the two ends. The CDR3 sequence is 16 residues long. Here the CDR3 DNA reads TGTGCCAGCAGCTTAGGGGAACTACTAGCCAAAAACATTCAGTACTTC. Translation: CASSLGELLAKNIQYF. The whole variable domain, filled in from reference TRBV7-8 and TRBJ2-4, reads GAGVSQSPRYKVAKRGQDVALRCDPISGHVSLFWYQQALGQGPEFLTYFQNEAQLDKSGLPSDRFFAERPEGSVSTLKIQRTQQEDSAVYLCASSLGELLAKNIQYFGAGTRLSVL.

The rearrangement uses TRBV6-5 and TRBJ1-1; D is unresolved. This CDR3 comprises 15 residues. V was trimmed by 0 bases and J by 0 bases, leaving 8 bases between them. Germline-derived CDR1 and CDR2 are MNHEY and SVGAGI. The CDR3 protein is CASSYSEGLNTEAFF. CDR3 DNA: TGTGCCAGCAGTTACTCGGAGGGATTGAACACTGAAGCTTTCTTT.

This clonotype was found once. The J gene is TRBJ2-7, the V gene TRBV28; 11 nucleotides align to TRBD2. The V gene end was trimmed by 8 bases and the J gene end by 4 bases; junction bases not matched to a gene: 7. This CDR3 has 14 residues. Germline loops: CDR1 MDHEN, CDR2 SYDVKM. The CDR3 coding sequence is TGTGCCAGCCCTAGCGGGAGGCCCCCTTACGAGCAGTACTTC. Amino acid sequence: CASPSGRPPYEQYF.

This clonotype was picked up a small number of times. The gene calls are TRBV28 and TRBJ2-7, with D possibly being TRBD1 or TRBD2 (5 bases each). This CDR3 contains 15 residues. Per germline, CDR1 MDHEN and CDR2 SYDVKM. V lost 2 bases and J 0 bases, leaving 11 bases between the germline ends. CDR3 protein: CASSLDRDDSYEQYF. In nucleotides, the CDR3 is TGTGCCAGCAGTTTAGACCGGGACGACTCCTACGAGCAGTACTTC.

The chain links TRBV27 to TRBJ2-7; D call uncertain. The CDR3 is 14 amino acids. V gave up 4 bases and J gave up 1 base, with 11 bases separating them. In germline, CDR1 is MNHEY, CDR2 SMNVEV (reference sequence). The CDR3 loop reads CASSSYSASYEQYF. The CDR3 DNA reads TGTGCCAGCAGTTCATACAGTGCGTCCTACGAGCAGTACTTC.